The 4 T cell receptor beta chains given below trace back to one sample, sequenced in a study of CD8+ T cells in alopecia areata. As to treatment: oral pan-JAK inhibitor, 5-10 mg twice daily. Extracted from the samples, RNA was reverse transcribed into cDNA to serve as the sequencing template. Profiling relied on immunoSEQ multiplex PCR, and the TCRdb table lists in-frame clones only, not all of them. The sample carries about 120,000 clones, 53% recorded once. The sample here was CD4+ T cells sorted from blood, taken at week 4, from a patient treated with tofacitinib. All receptors derive from a human donor with alopecia areata.

This clone was detected a few times. J is TRBJ1-6 and V is TRBV5-1; D unresolved. The V gene's germline CDR1 is SGHRS and CDR2 YFSETQ. The CDR3 sequence is 17 residues long. V shed 2 bases and J shed 9 bases, with 21 bases lying between them. CDR3 coding DNA: TGCGCCAGCAGCTTAACCCAGACTGGGATTTTAGGTTCACCCCTCCACTTT. This gives the protein CASSLTQTGILGSPLHF. Full variable domain (rest looked up from reference TRBV5-1 and TRBJ1-6): KAGVTQTPRYLIKTRGQQVTLSCSPISGHRSVSWYQQTPGQGLQFLFEYFSETQRNKGNFPGRFSGRQFSNSRSEMNVSTLELGDSALYLCASSLTQTGILGSPLHFGNGTRLTVT.

This clone was seen a few times. The V call is TRBV5-8, the J call TRBJ1-3, with unresolved D. The germline CDR1 and CDR2 sequences are SGHTS and YDEGEE. Between the trimmed V and J ends, which lost 4 bases and 4 bases, there was a span of 9 bases. The CDR3 is 13 amino acids. CDR3 region: CASSHTSGNTIYF. The CDR3 DNA is TGTGCCAGCAGCCATACCTCCGGAAACACCATATATTTT.

The chain carries TRBV30 and TRBJ1-3; D gene unclear. The germline V gene encodes CDR1 GTSNPN and CDR2 SVGIG (reference sequence). The CDR3 is 11 amino acids. Trimming removed 2 bases at V and 4 bases at J, with 3 bases between. In DNA form, the CDR3 reads TGTGCCTGGAGTAGAGGAAACACCATATATTTT. Its translation is CAWSRGNTIYF.

The chain is built from TRBV5-1 and TRBJ2-7, with 13 bases lining up with TRBD2. V shed 5 bases, J shed 2 bases, and the junction held 4 bases outside the gene matches. This CDR3 has 15 amino acids. The germline gives CDR1 SGHRS, CDR2 YFSETQ. The CDR3: CASRWGTSGTYEQYF. CDR3 nucleotides: TGCGCCAGCAGGTGGGGGACTAGCGGGACCTACGAGCAGTACTTC.